A single T cell receptor beta chain is shown here with its context. The data were obtained in a study of cytotoxic CD8 clonotypes in ibrutinib-treated CLL. The method was immunoSEQ multiplex PCR; TCRdb's version includes in-frame clones alone and lacks a portion of them. The sample includes around 330,000 clones, 67% of them seen just once. Frozen PBMC stocks contributed around 2 micrograms of genomic DNA to the TCR beta libraries. Sequencing was performed on PBMCs, taken after 36 months of ibrutinib treatment. This receptor was taken from a human donor with chronic lymphocytic leukemia.

The CDR3 is CASSFLGDIPFTEAFF. The CDR3, as DNA: TGTGCCAGCAGCTTTTTGGGGGACATCCCCTTCACTGAAGCTTTCTTT. The rearrangement links TRBV7-6 to TRBJ1-1, with D possibly matching TRBD1 (6 bases). The germline V gene has CDR1 SGHVS and CDR2 FNYEAQ. This CDR3 is built from 16 residues. V lost 3 bases, J lost 4 bases, and 18 bases lay in between.